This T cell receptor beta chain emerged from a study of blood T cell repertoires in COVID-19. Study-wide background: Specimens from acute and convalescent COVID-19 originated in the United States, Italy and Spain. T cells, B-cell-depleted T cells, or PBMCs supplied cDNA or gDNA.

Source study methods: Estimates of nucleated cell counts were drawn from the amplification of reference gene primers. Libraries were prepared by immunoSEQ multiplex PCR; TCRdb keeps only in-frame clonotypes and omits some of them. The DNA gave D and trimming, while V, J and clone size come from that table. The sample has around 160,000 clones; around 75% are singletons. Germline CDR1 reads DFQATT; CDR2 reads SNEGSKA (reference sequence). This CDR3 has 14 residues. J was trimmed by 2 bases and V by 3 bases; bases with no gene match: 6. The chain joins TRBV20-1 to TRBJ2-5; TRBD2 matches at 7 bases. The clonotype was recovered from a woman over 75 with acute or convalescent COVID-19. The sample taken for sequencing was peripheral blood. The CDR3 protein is CSASLAGVQETQYF. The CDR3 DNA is TGCAGTGCTAGTTTGGCGGGGGTGCAAGAGACCCAGTACTTC.